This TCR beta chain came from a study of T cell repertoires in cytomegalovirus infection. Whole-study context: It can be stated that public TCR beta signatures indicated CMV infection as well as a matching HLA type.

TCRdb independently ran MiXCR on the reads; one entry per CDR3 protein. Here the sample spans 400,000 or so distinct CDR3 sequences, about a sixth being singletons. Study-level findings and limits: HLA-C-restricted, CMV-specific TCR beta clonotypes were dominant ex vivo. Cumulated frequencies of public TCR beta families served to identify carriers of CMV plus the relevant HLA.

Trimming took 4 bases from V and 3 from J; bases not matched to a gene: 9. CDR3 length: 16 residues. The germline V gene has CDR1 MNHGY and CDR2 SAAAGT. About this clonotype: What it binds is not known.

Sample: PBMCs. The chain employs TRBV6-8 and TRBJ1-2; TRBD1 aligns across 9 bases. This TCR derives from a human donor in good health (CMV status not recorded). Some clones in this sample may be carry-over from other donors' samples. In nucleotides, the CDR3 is TGTGCCAGCAGTTCGGACAGGGGACACCCGTACTATGGCTACACCTTC. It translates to CASSSDRGHPYYGYTF.